The rows below give T cell receptor beta chains drawn from one sample of a study of OX40 agonist ivuxolimab in advanced cancers. Libraries were prepared by immunoSEQ multiplex PCR; TCRdb keeps only in-frame clonotypes and omits some of them. The sample lists about 77,000 clones, over 75% occurring once. The sequences come from CD4+ or CD8+ T cells sorted from blood, collected in a trial of the OX40 agonist ivuxolimab. Receptors were obtained from an adult with an advanced solid tumor such as melanoma, head and neck, liver or kidney cancer. Each CDR3 is given with its conserved first and last residue.

j_gene: TRBJ2-5; v_gene: TRBV7-8; CDR3aa: CASSFLTGQETQYF
j_gene: TRBJ1-5; v_gene: TRBV6-6; CDR3aa: CASSPPLNSNQPQHF
j_gene: TRBJ1-1; v_gene: TRBV7-6; CDR3aa: CASSLVGLGDLNTEAFF
j_gene: TRBJ2-5; v_gene: TRBV2; CDR3aa: CASSEGETQYF
j_gene: TRBJ2-2; v_gene: TRBV7-2; CDR3aa: CASSLRGTNTGELFF
j_gene: TRBJ1-6; v_gene: TRBV18; CDR3aa: CASSPTDQYSPLHF
j_gene: TRBJ2-5; v_gene: TRBV7-6; CDR3aa: CASSFPQETQYF
j_gene: TRBJ2-5; v_gene: TRBV5-1; CDR3aa: CASSLFDMGRGMGETQYF
j_gene: TRBJ2-1; v_gene: TRBV10-2; CDR3aa: CASSPELAGGPNEQFF
j_gene: TRBJ2-5; v_gene: TRBV9; CDR3aa: CASSVGTNGQETQYF
j_gene: TRBJ2-7; v_gene: TRBV19; CDR3aa: CASSISDRGAYEQYF
j_gene: TRBJ2-7; v_gene: TRBV7-6; CDR3aa: CASSLERGAPKQYF
j_gene: TRBJ1-1; v_gene: TRBV7-6; CDR3aa: CASSREARGVDTEAFF
j_gene: TRBJ1-1; v_gene: TRBV6-1; CDR3aa: CASSRGVLSVAEAFF
j_gene: TRBJ2-1; v_gene: TRBV6-4; CDR3aa: CASSALAGAGEQFF
j_gene: TRBJ2-7; v_gene: TRBV10-3; CDR3aa: CAISESGDRGYEQYF
j_gene: TRBJ2-1; v_gene: TRBV9; CDR3aa: CASFYNEQFF
j_gene: TRBJ1-2; v_gene: TRBV7-2; CDR3aa: CASSSTGTQNYGYTF
j_gene: TRBJ2-5; v_gene: TRBV7-2; CDR3aa: CASSPTLETQYF
j_gene: TRBJ1-1; v_gene: TRBV6-1; CDR3aa: CASSPEAFF
j_gene: TRBJ1-4; v_gene: TRBV12-2; CDR3aa: CASRFRGQVNEKLFF
j_gene: TRBJ2-7; v_gene: TRBV2; CDR3aa: CAKQVGYSEQYF
j_gene: TRBJ2-7; v_gene: TRBV30; CDR3aa: CAWYPLRVTSYEQYF
j_gene: TRBJ2-7; v_gene: TRBV29-1; CDR3aa: CSVEKRGAYEQYF
j_gene: TRBJ1-1; v_gene: TRBV5-1; CDR3aa: CASSLRGAGAFF
j_gene: TRBJ2-3; v_gene: TRBV2; CDR3aa: CASSEGSTRGGDTQYF
j_gene: .; v_gene: TRBV10-3; CDR3aa: CAISDGTGSHEQYF
j_gene: TRBJ2-2; v_gene: TRBV30; CDR3aa: CAWSVGMTGELFF
j_gene: TRBJ2-5; v_gene: TRBV7-2; CDR3aa: CASSSGAADQETQYF